The T cell receptor (beta chain) described here comes from a study of control samples from healthy donors and cancer patients. CDR1 and CDR2 from the germline V gene are KGHSH and LQKENI. This CDR3 has 15 amino acids. The V end was cut by 2 bases, the J end by 3 bases, with 13 bases between. Method: immunoSEQ multiplex PCR; TCRdb's copy keeps in-frame clones and lacks some. The sample lists 70,000 or so clones, 90% to 95% occurring once. The sample was blood. This chain joins TRBV18 and TRBJ1-1, with unresolved D. This receptor was taken from a woman in her thirties or forties in good health. CDR3 sequence: CASSPDVGYYTEAFF. The CDR3 region has the DNA TGTGCCAGCTCACCAGACGTCGGATATTACACTGAAGCTTTCTTT.